This paragraph covers one T cell receptor (beta chain) sequence. Its antigen remains unidentified. CD45RO-negative, CCR7-positively selected cells formed the naive CD8 fraction, excluding terminally differentiated effector memory CD45RA+ cells. This entry is derived from a study of shared clonotypes between healthy human individuals. Sequencing was performed with immunoSEQ multiplex PCR; in TCRdb, only in-frame clones are kept and a portion is missing. This sample has about 820,000 clones; 92% occur once, and the top ten carry 24%. General study findings and limits: Among donors, clonotype sharing was expected to be affected by sequencing depth. What naive subsets generally showed was a larger estimated richness than memory subsets showed.

Sequenced input: naive CD8+ T cells sorted from blood. The receptor was derived from a man aged 30 to 39 in good health.

CDR3 bases: TGTGCCAGCAGGGTCAACCGAGCCAAAAACATTCAGTACTTC. Amino acids: CASRVNRAKNIQYF. This chain links TRBV21-1 with TRBJ2-4. TRBV21-1 is tagged as a pseudogene. The CDR3 spans 14 residues.